The T cell receptor (beta chain) described here comes from a study of OX40 agonist ivuxolimab in advanced cancers. The overall study: An agonistic human IgG2 monoclonal antibody against OX40 (CD134) was given.

Worth noting for this clone: Its antigen is undetermined.

Findings and limits, study-wide: Some patients without response likewise showed low normalized clonal expansion.

Using immunoSEQ multiplex PCR, the repertoire was profiled, and TCRdb retains in-frame clones only, with some absent. The table lists roughly 70,000 clones, roughly 85% of them singletons. CDR3 length: 16 residues. Trimming removed 0 bases from V and 9 bases from J; junction bases left unmatched: 6. Germline V CDR1 and CDR2: SGHRS, YFSETQ. The clonotype comes from an adult with an advanced solid tumor such as melanoma, head and neck, liver or kidney cancer. Here the sequenced sample was CD4+ or CD8+ T cells sorted from blood, taken in a trial of the OX40 agonist ivuxolimab. The chain joins TRBV5-1 to TRBJ2-1; 13 bases line up with TRBD2. The CDR3 loop reads CASSLDTSGGAGEQFF. The CDR3 DNA sequence: TGCGCCAGCAGCTTGGACACTAGCGGGGGGGCAGGTGAGCAGTTCTTC.